This is a list of T cell receptor beta chains from one sample in a study of PD-1 blockade in mismatch repair-deficient tumors. Here immunoSEQ multiplex PCR was the method, and the copy in TCRdb shows in-frame clones only, minus some. The sample shows about 25,000 clones, approximately 88% of them seen only once. Source: PBMCs, taken before pembrolizumab treatment. All receptors derive from an adult with mismatch repair-deficient cancer. Each CDR3 is given with its conserved first and last residue. D genes are given only for firm matches. The size entry is marked missing in some rows and otherwise reads once, few, many or a size class.

D | size | J | V | CDR3 | DNA
TRBD1 | few | TRBJ2-7 | TRBV4-1 | CASSITRDRGYEQYF | TGCGCCAGCAGCATTACCCGGGACAGGGGCTACGAGCAGTACTTC
NA | NA | TRBJ2-7 | TRBV5-6 | CASSSDYEQYF | TGTGCCAGCAGTTCAGACTACGAGCAGTACTTC
NA | NA | TRBJ2-5 | TRBV11-2 | CASSLQAGAGETQYF | TGTGCCAGCAGCTTACAGGCAGGGGCCGGAGAGACCCAGTACTTC
TRBD2 | NA | TRBJ2-7 | TRBV2 | CASSEWRFGDYTQYF | TGTGCCAGCAGTGAGTGGAGGTTCGGGGACTACACGCAGTACTTC
NA | NA | TRBJ2-1 | TRBV7-9 | CASSFSGSYNEQFF | TGTGCCAGCAGCTTCAGCGGTTCCTACAATGAGCAGTTCTTC
TRBD2 | NA | TRBJ2-6 | TRBV27 | CASSFRLAGTGANVLTF | TGTGCCAGCAGTTTCCGACTAGCGGGTACTGGGGCCAACGTCCTGACTTTC
TRBD1 | NA | TRBJ2-5 | TRBV9 | CASSVGGQGPFQETQYF | TGTGCCAGCAGCGTAGGGGGACAGGGCCCTTTCCAAGAGACCCAGTACTTC
NA | once | TRBJ1-5 | TRBV19 | CASSIRQLNQPQHF | TGTGCCAGTAGTATTCGACAGTTAAATCAGCCCCAGCATTTT
NA | NA | TRBJ2-7 | TRBV12-2 | CASRLINSLELEQYF | TGTGCAAGTCGCTTAATAAACTCCTTAGAGCTCGAGCAGTACTTC
NA | NA | TRBJ2-4 | TRBV5-1 | CASSLLTGAKNIQYF | TGCGCCAGCAGCTTATTGACGGGAGCCAAAAACATTCAGTACTTC
NA | NA | TRBJ1-2 | TRBV9 | CASSVDGDWDGYTF | TGTGCCAGCAGCGTGGACGGGGATTGGGATGGCTACACCTTC
NA | NA | TRBJ1-2 | TRBV28 | CASTRGYGYTF | TGTGCCAGCACCCGGGGCTATGGCTACACCTTC
NA | NA | TRBJ2-6 | TRBV27 | CASSSFGAGANVLTF | TGTGCCAGCAGTTCTTTCGGTGCTGGGGCCAACGTCCTGACTTTC
NA | NA | TRBJ2-3 | TRBV18 | CASSPLEGAYTDTQYF | TGTGCCAGCTCACCACTGGAAGGGGCGTACACAGATACGCAGTATTTT
TRBD2 | NA | TRBJ2-7 | TRBV11-2 | CASSFRLAGDNEQYF | TGTGCCAGCAGCTTCCGACTAGCGGGAGACAACGAGCAGTACTTC
NA | NA | TRBJ2-3 | TRBV10-3 | CAISESGGIDTDTQYF | TGTGCCATCAGTGAGTCGGGCGGGATTGACACAGATACGCAGTATTTT
NA | NA | TRBJ2-7 | TRBV5-4 | CASSLQNRVSAYEQYF | TGTGCCAGCAGCTTGCAAAACAGGGTGAGCGCCTACGAGCAGTACTTC
NA | NA | TRBJ1-1 | TRBV5-1 | CASSLGAGGVANTEAFF | TGCGCCAGCAGCTTGGGGGCAGGAGGAGTGGCGAACACTGAAGCTTTCTTT
NA | NA | TRBJ2-5 | TRBV29-1 | CSGLQGRETQYF | TGCAGCGGACTACAGGGTAGAGAGACCCAGTACTTC
TRBD1 | NA | TRBJ1-2 | TRBV18 | CASSAGQGNYGYTF | TGTGCCAGCTCGGCGGGACAGGGGAACTATGGCTACACCTTC
NA | NA | TRBJ1-2 | TRBV5-1 | CASSLADWGRDYGYTF | TGCGCCAGCAGCTTGGCCGACTGGGGGCGTGACTATGGCTACACCTTC
NA | NA | TRBJ1-2 | TRBV30 | CAWSPREDYGYTF | TGTGCCTGGAGTCCCAGGGAGGACTATGGCTACACCTTC
NA | NA | TRBJ2-4 | TRBV6-5 | CASSLSRGAKNIQYF | TGTGCCAGCAGTTTATCGAGAGGGGCCAAAAACATTCAGTACTTC
NA | NA | TRBJ2-5 | TRBV5-4 | CASSRTGDQETQYF | TGTGCCAGCAGCCGGACGGGGGACCAAGAGACCCAGTACTTC
NA | few | TRBJ2-7 | TRBV7-6 | CASSLRQPPYEQYF | TGTGCCAGCAGCTTACGACAGCCACCCTACGAGCAGTACTTC
TRBD1 | NA | TRBJ1-2 | TRBV6-5 | CASRRRQGALDGYTF | TGTGCCAGCAGGAGGAGACAGGGGGCGCTTGATGGCTACACCTTC
TRBD1 | NA | TRBJ2-2 | TRBV10-3 | CAISDRGHGELFF | TGTGCCATCAGCGACAGGGGGCACGGGGAGCTGTTTTTT
TRBD1 | NA | TRBJ2-7 | TRBV6-1 | CATRPGTGSYEQYF | TGTGCCACCAGACCCGGGACAGGCAGCTACGAGCAGTACTTC
TRBD1 | NA | TRBJ1-1 | TRBV18 | CASSKTGERTEAFF | TGTGCCAGCTCGAAAACAGGGGAGAGAACTGAAGCTTTCTTT
TRBD2 | NA | TRBJ2-7 | TRBV4-2 | CASSRRLAGGPETYEQYF | TGTGCCAGCAGCCGGCGACTAGCGGGAGGCCCAGAGACCTACGAGCAGTACTTC
TRBD1 | NA | TRBJ1-5 | TRBV28 | CASNPGGRINQPQHF | TGTGCCAGCAACCCAGGGGGCCGTATCAATCAGCCCCAGCATTTT
TRBD2 | once | TRBJ2-2 | TRBV5-1 | CASSPFGTSAGGELFF | TGCGCCAGCAGCCCATTCGGGACTAGCGCGGGCGGGGAGCTGTTTTTT
TRBD1 | NA | TRBJ2-1 | TRBV19 | CASSPRQGAINNEQFF | TGTGCCAGTAGTCCTCGACAGGGGGCAATTAACAATGAGCAGTTCTTC
TRBD1 | NA | TRBJ1-2 | TRBV28 | CASARRGPVPGYTF | TGTGCCAGCGCAAGAAGGGGGCCCGTTCCTGGCTACACCTTC
NA | NA | TRBJ1-4 | TRBV9 | CASSPQGSQEKLFF | TGTGCCAGCAGCCCTCAGGGAAGTCAGGAAAAACTGTTTTTT
TRBD2 | NA | TRBJ2-1 | TRBV11-2 | CASSLRVREGGEQFF | TGTGCCAGCAGCTTAAGGGTGCGGGAGGGTGGTGAGCAGTTCTTC
TRBD1 | NA | TRBJ2-7 | TRBV14 | CASSGTAPYEQYF | TGTGCCAGCAGCGGGACAGCTCCATACGAGCAGTACTTC
NA | NA | TRBJ2-3 | TRBV7-6 | CASSLNYGGTDTQYF | TGTGCCAGCAGCCTGAATTACGGGGGCACAGATACGCAGTATTTT
TRBD2 | NA | TRBJ2-7 | TRBV15 | CATSTSPTSEGEQYF | TGTGCCACCAGCACCAGCCCCACTAGCGAAGGGGAGCAGTACTTC
TRBD2 | NA | TRBJ2-7 | TRBV5-1 | CASSPGTSGGTYEQYF | TGCGCCAGCAGCCCTGGGACTAGCGGCGGAACCTACGAGCAGTACTTC
NA | few | TRBJ2-5 | TRBV5-5 | CASSLVSTNQETQYF | TGTGCCAGCAGCTTGGTCTCGACAAACCAAGAGACCCAGTACTTC
TRBD2 | NA | TRBJ2-1 | TRBV2 | CASSVGLAEYNEQFF | TGTGCCAGCAGTGTCGGCCTAGCGGAATACAATGAGCAGTTCTTC
NA | once | TRBJ1-1 | TRBV9 | CASSVDQYQTEAFF | TGTGCCAGCAGCGTAGACCAGTATCAGACTGAAGCTTTCTTT
NA | NA | TRBJ2-1 | TRBV11-2 | CASSLAGGHNEQFF | TGTGCCAGCAGCCTAGCAGGGGGGCACAATGAGCAGTTCTTC